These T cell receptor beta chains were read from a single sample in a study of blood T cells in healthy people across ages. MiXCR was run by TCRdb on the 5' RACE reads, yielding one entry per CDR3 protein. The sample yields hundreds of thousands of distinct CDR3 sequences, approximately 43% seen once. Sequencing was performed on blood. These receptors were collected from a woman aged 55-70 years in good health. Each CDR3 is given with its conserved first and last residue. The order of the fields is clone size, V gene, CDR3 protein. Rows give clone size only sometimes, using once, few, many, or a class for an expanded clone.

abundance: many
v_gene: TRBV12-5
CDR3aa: CASGLVLGGRSPDTQYF

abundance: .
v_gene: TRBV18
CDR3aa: CASSPGSGDPFEQYF

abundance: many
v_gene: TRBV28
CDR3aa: CASSPAGSYEQYF

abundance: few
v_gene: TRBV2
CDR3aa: CASGFYGTNNRGGEQFF

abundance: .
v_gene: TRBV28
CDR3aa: CASSIHAGTGNTIYF

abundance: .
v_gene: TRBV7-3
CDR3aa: CASSLRGASSYNEQFF

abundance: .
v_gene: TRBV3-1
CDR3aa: CASSQNIYEQYF

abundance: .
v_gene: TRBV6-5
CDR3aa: CASSYSPLDTEAFF

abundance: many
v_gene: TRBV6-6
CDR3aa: CASSSTAGYGYTF

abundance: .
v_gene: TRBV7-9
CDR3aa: CASSSQLGVGNEQFF

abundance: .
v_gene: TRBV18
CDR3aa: CASSPLAPTGEQYF

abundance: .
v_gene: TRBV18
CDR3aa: CASSLGRLPNTEAFF

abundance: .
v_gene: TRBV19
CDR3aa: CVSSRSPGSSGRVSYNEQFF

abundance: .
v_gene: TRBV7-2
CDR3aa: CASSFGRPTDTQYF

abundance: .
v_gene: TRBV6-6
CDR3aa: CASTPKGTSGNNEQFF

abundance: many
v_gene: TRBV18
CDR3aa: CASSPVSEQETQYF

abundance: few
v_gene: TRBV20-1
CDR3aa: CSARPIMNTEAFF

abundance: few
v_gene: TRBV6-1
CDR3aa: CASSEPTGTGGYEQYF

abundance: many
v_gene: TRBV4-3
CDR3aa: CASSQLDSGTRQYF

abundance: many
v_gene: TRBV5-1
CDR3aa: CASQGDRGYNEQFF

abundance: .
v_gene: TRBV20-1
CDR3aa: CSARDEVGAYEQYF

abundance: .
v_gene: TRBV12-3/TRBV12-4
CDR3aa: CASSVPGLEVHEQFF

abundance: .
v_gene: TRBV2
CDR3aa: CASSEQSYEQYF

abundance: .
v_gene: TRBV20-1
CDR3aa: CSARGLAVYNEQFF

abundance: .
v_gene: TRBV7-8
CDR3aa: CASSPTRLAGGAGTQYF

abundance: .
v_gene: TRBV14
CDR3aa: CASSQDMTGAPYF

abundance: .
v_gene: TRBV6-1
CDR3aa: CASRGKAGELFF

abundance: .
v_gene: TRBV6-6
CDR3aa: CASSFSTGRTEAFF

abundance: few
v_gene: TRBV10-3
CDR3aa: CAISENAGGTEAFF

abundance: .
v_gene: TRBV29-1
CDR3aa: CSGLGETYGYTF

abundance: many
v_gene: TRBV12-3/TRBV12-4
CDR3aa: CASSLTTGNTEAFF

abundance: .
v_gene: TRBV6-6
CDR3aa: CASSYAGQQETQYF

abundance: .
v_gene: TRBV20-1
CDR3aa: CSASSPGRGTYEQFF

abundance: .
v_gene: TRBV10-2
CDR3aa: CASRTGTGTNEQYF

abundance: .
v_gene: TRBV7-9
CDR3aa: CASSSNALGTGSSYTF

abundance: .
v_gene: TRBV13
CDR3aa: CASSSAGQGIYEQYF

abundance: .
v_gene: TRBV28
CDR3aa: CASSFAQGLDNSPLHF

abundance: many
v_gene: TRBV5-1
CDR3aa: CASSPDSPDQPQHF

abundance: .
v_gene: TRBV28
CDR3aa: CASSEGGPTYEQYF

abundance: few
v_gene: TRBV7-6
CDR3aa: CASSLYGEATSYNEQFF

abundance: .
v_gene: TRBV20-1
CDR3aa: CSAGPRSVRETQFF

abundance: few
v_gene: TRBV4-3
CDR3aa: CASSRQEGYNEQFF

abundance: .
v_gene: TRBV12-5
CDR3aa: CASGLDDPHNEQYF

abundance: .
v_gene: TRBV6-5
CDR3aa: CASSYSLAESNEQYF

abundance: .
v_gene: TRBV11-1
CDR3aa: CASSVRIGTSVRETQYF

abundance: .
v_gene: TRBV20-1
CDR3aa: CSAGLGAKNIQYF

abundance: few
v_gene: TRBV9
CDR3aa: CASLAGGCDEQFF

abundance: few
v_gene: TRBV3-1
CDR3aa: CASSQDIQSSYEQYF

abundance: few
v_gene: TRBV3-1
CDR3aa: CASSQESRDNEQFF

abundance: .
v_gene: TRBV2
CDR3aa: CASKRERDYGYTF

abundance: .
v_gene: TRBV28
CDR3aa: CASSLYLAGGDTQYF

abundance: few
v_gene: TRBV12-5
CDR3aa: CASGPLAGAYNEQFF

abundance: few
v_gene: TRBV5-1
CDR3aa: CASSSQKTSGTDTQYF

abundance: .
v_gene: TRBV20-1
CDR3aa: CSAQPRTSGHTDTQYF

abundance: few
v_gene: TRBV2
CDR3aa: CASSEAGTYGYTF